This T cell receptor (beta chain) was sequenced for a study of blood T cell repertoires in COVID-19. About the research overall: The United States, Italy and Spain were the sources of the acute and convalescent COVID-19 samples. PBMCs, B-cell-depleted T cells, or T cells provided the cDNA or gDNA that made up the material.

As processed by the authors: For nucleated cells, counts were estimated from reference gene primer amplification. Assay: immunoSEQ multiplex PCR; the TCRdb copy retains only in-frame clones and omits some. V and J calls and clone size follow that table, whereas D and trimming were derived from the DNA. The sample holds some 55,000 clones, more than 75% seen once. Germline CDR1 is LNHDA and CDR2 is SQIVND (reference sequence). The CDR3 has 17 amino acids. V lost 7 bases and J lost 4; bases outside the gene matches: 16. The rearrangement joins TRBV19 to TRBJ1-5, with 7 bases fitting TRBD1. This clonotype originated in a man in his sixties with acute or convalescent COVID-19. Source material: peripheral blood. The CDR3 DNA sequence: TGTGCCAGTACTGACGAAGGGACAGTCAACTTTAATCAGCCCCAGCATTTT. It codes for CASTDEGTVNFNQPQHF.